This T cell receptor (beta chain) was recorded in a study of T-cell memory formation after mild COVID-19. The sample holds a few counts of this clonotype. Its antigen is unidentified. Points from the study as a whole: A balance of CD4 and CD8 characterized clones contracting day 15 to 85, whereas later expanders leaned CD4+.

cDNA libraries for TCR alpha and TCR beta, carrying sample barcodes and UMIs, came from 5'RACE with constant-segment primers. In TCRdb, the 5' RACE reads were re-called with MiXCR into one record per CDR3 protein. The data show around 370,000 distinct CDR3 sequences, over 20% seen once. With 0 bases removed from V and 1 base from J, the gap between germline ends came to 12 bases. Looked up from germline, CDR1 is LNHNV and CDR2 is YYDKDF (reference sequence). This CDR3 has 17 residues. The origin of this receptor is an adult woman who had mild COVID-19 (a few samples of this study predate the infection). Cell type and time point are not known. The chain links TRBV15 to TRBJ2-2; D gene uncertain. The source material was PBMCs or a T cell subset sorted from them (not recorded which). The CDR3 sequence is CATSRDTLTLNTGELFF. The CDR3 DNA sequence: TGTGCCACCAGCAGAGATACACTGACCTTGAACACCGGGGAGCTGTTTTTT.